This section outlines one T cell receptor (beta chain) sequence together with its context. Its antigen is currently unknown. Researchers took RNA transcripts and amplified the TCR beta CDR3 regions from them. The HTBI primer set drove a first-round RT-PCR of the TCR CDR3. TCRdb ran MiXCR on the multiplex PCR reads and lists one entry per CDR3 protein. The sample contains 330,000 or so distinct CDR3 sequences, less than 20% of which appear only once. This record comes from a study of T cells in Graves' hyperthyroidism and ophthalmopathy. Study outcomes and limitations: Most clonotypes expanded in thyroid above 0.001 were likewise present in blood. Onset of ophthalmopathy came a median approximately 6.5 months after the model predicted it.

In the ophthalmopathy cohort, Clinical Activity Score was at least 3, NOSPECS grade at least 4, and duration under 3 months. Input material: blood. The receptor was isolated from a woman aged 40-49 years with Graves' ophthalmopathy.

CDR3 bases: TGTGCCAGCAAGGGACAGGGGGCGAAGGAGCAGTACTTC. Translation gives CASKGQGAKEQYF. The genes are TRBV6-1 and TRBJ2-7, with 12 bases matching TRBD1. The CDR3 has 13 amino acids. Losses at the gene ends were 7 bases for V and 7 bases for J; bases not matched to a gene: 5. Germline CDR1 is MNHNS and CDR2 is SASEGT.